This T cell receptor beta chain was sequenced during a study of blood T cell repertoires in COVID-19. For the study at large: Acute and convalescent COVID-19 samples came from the United States, Italy and Spain. PBMCs, B-cell-depleted T cells, or T cells provided the cDNA or gDNA that made up the material.

CDR1 is SQVTM, CDR2 ANQGSEA, per germline. The CDR3 has 15 residues. Trimming left V 5 bases short and J 0 bases short, with 16 bases between. In the study's own analysis: The assay estimated nucleated cells by amplifying reference gene primers. Measured with immunoSEQ multiplex PCR; TCRdb has only the in-frame clones, and not every one. V and J calls and clone size are given by that table; D and trimming were obtained from the DNA. The data show around 260,000 clones, roughly 89% seen once. The clonotype was recovered from a woman in her thirties with active or convalescent COVID-19. The sample consisted of peripheral blood. The chain couples TRBV29-1 to TRBJ1-1; D unresolved. This CDR3 reads CSVSHHRGLNTEAFF. The CDR3 DNA reads TGCAGCGTTTCCCACCATCGGGGTCTGAACACTGAAGCTTTCTTT.